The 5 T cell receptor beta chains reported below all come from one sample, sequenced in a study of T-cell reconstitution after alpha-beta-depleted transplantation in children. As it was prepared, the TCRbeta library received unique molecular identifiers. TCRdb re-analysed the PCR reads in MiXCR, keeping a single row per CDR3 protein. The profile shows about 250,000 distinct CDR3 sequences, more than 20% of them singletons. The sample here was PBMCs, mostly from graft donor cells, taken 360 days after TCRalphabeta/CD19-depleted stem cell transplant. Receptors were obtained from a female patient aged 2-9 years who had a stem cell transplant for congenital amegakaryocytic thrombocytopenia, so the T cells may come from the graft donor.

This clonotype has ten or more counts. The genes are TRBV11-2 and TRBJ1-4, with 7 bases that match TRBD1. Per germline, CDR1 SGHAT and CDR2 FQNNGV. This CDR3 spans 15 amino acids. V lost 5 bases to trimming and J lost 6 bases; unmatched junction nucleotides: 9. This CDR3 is CASSDSTGRYEKLFF. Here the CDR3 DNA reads TGTGCCAGCAGCGACTCGACAGGGCGGTATGAAAAACTGTTTTTT.

The CDR3 spells CASSLVAGQGAYEQYF. Here the CDR3 DNA reads TGCGCCAGCAGCTTGGTTGCGGGACAGGGGGCTTACGAGCAGTACTTC. The chain uses TRBV5-1 and TRBJ2-7; 12 bases map to TRBD1. J gave up 4 bases and V 0 bases, and 5 bases lay outside the gene matches. The CDR3 consists of 16 residues. Germline lookup yields CDR1 SGHRS and CDR2 YFSETQ.

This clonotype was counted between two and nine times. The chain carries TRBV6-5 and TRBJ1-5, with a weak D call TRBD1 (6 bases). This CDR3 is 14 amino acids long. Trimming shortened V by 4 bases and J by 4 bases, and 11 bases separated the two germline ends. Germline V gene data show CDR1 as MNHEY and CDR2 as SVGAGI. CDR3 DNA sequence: TGTGCCAGCAGTTGGGATGGGACAAATCAGCCCCAGCATTTT. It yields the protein CASSWDGTNQPQHF.

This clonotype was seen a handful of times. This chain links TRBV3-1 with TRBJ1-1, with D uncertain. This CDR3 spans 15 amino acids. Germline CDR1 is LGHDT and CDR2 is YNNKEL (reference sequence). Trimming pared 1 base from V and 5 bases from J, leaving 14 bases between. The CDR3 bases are TGTGCCAGCAGCCAAGGATTCGGGGTAGGGACTGAAGCTTTCTTT. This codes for CASSQGFGVGTEAFF.

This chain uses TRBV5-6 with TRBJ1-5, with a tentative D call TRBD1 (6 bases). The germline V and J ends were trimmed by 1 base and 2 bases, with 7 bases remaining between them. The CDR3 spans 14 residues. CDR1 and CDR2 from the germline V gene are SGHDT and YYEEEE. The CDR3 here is CASSLSGGNQPQHF. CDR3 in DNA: TGTGCCAGCAGCTTGTCAGGGGGCAATCAGCCCCAGCATTTT.